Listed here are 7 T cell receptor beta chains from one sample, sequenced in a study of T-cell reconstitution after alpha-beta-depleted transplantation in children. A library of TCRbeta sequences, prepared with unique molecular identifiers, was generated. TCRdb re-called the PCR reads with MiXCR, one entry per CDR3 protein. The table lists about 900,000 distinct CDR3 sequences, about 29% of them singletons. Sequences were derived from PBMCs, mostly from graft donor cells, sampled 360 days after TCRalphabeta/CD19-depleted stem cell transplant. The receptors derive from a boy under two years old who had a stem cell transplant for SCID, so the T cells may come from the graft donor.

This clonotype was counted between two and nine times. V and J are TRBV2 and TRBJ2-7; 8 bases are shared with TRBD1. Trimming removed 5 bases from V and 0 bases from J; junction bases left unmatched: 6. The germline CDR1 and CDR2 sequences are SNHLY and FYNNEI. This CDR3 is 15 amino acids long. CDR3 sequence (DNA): TGTGCCAGCAGTCCGGGACAGGCGCACTCCTACGAGCAGTACTTC. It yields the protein CASSPGQAHSYEQYF.

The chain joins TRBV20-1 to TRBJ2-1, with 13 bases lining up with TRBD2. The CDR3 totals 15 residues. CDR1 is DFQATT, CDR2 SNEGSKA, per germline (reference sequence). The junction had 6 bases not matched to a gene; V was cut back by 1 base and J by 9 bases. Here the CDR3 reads CSARGTSGGAGEQFF. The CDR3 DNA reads TGCAGTGCTAGAGGTACTAGCGGGGGGGCTGGTGAGCAGTTCTTC.

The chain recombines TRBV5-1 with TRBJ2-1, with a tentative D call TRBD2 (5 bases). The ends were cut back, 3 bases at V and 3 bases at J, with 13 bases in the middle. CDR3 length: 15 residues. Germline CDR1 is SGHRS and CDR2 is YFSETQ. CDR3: CASSSRTGLYNEQFF. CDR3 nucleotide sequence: TGCGCCAGCAGCTCCAGGACTGGTCTCTACAATGAGCAGTTCTTC.

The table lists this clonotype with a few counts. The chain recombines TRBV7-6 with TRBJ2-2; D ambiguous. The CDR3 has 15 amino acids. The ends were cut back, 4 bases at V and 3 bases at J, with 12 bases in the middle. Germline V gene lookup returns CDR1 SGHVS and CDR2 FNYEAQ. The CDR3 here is CASSWPRSDTGELFF. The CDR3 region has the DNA TGTGCCAGCAGCTGGCCACGAAGTGACACCGGGGAGCTGTTTTTT. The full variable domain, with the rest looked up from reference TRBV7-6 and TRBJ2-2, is GAGVSQSPRYKVTKRGQDVALRCDPISGHVSLYWYRQALGQGPEFLTYFNYEAQQDKSGLPNDRFSAERPEGSISTLTIQRTEQRDSAMYRCASSWPRSDTGELFFGEGSRLTVL.

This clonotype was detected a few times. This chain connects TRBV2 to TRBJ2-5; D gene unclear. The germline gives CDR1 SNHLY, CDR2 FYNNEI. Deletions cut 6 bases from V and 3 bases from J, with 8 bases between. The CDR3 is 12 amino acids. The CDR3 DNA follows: TGTGCCAGCAGGAGGCAGGAAGAGACCCAGTACTTC. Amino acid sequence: CASRRQEETQYF.

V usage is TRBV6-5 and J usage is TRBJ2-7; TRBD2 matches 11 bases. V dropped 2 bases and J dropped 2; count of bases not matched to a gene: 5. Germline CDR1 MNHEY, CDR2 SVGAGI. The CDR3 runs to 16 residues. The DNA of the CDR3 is TGTGCCAGCAGTTACCGGACTAGCGGGTTTCCCTACGAGCAGTACTTC. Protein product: CASSYRTSGFPYEQYF.

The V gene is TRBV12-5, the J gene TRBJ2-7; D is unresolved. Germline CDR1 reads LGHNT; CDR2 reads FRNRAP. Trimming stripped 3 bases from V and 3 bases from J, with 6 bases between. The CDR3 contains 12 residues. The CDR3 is CASGFGVYEQYF. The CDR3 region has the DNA TGTGCTAGTGGTTTCGGTGTCTACGAGCAGTACTTC.